This T cell receptor (beta chain) was retrieved from a study of CD8 T cells in Susac syndrome. Overall study: When blood was drawn, patients with Susac syndrome were on intravenous immunoglobulin alone, on corticosteroids, or therapy-naive. Study-level findings and limits: In Susac syndrome, the CD4+ T cell repertoires did not show clonal expansion.

V lost 3 bases, J lost 5 bases, and 17 bases lay in between. CDR3 length: 15 amino acids. The V gene's germline CDR1 is DFQATT and CDR2 SNEGSKA (reference sequence). cDNA came from around 0.5 to 1 ug RNA primed by random hexamers. TCR beta CDR3 was amplified by immunoSEQ covering 54 Vbeta and 13 Jbeta. A single record per CDR3 protein comes from TCRdb applying MiXCR to the immunoSEQ multiplex PCR reads. The sample shows tens of thousands of distinct CDR3 sequences, just over 90% of them seen only once. CD8+ and CD4+ T cells from blood underwent TCR beta sequencing. About this clonotype itself: As yet, its antigen is unknown.

Material for sequencing was CD4+ T cells from PBMCs. The TCR sequence derives from a human donor with Susac syndrome. The genes are TRBV20-1 and TRBJ1-5; TRBD1 might be the D (6 bases). The CDR3: CSASHRGQGDQPQHF. For the CDR3, the DNA is TGCAGTGCTAGCCACCGGGGGCAGGGCGATCAGCCCCAGCATTTT.